Sequencing of this T cell receptor beta chain was carried out in a study of early T cells in non-severe SARS-CoV-2 infection. Study-level information: Unsorted whole blood bulk RNA was sequenced, with unpaired chains.

This clonotype was detected many times. TCRdb processed the 5' RACE reads anew with MiXCR; each CDR3 protein has one entry. Of 98,000 or so distinct CDR3 sequences in the sample, about 12% were seen once. V was trimmed by 3 bases and J by 1 base, leaving 7 bases between them. The CDR3 extends over 14 amino acids. Germline values: CDR1 ENHRY, CDR2 SYGVKD. V is TRBV10-3 and J is TRBJ1-5, with D hard to call. The specimen was whole blood. This sequence was found in an adult who was a healthcare worker with PCR-confirmed SARS-CoV-2 infection or an uninfected control (not recorded which). The CDR3: CAISDQRSNQPQHF. Written as DNA, the CDR3 is TGTGCCATCAGTGATCAACGGAGCAATCAGCCCCAGCATTTT.